Sequencing of this TCR beta chain was carried out in a study of tumor-infiltrating lymphocytes in primary liver carcinoma. The researchers produced TCR beta cDNA from around 500 ng total RNA with a constant-region primer. Slightly modified ARM-PCR with three nested multiplex PCR rounds yielded TCR beta libraries. Primers for the first two PCR rounds were TRBV1-TRBV30 forward primers and a C-beta reverse primer (around 11 cycles per round). MiXCR, applied by TCRdb to the multiplex PCR reads, yields one record per CDR3 protein. The sample lists 300,000 to 400,000 distinct CDR3 sequences, around three fifths seen once, with 5% to 6.5% in the top ten. Germline assignment: CDR1 MNHNS and CDR2 SASEGT. This CDR3 is 14 amino acids long. In addition to blood RNA drawn from unsorted whole blood, germline DNA was extracted. To note about this clonotype: A junction end diverges from the germline sequence, so it may reflect a read error.

Sequencing was done on a sample of peripheral blood. The chain recombines TRBV6-1 with TRBJ2-5; D ambiguous. The source of this sequence is a man in his forties with primary liver carcinoma and hepatitis B virus infection. CDR3 in amino acids: CVSSDVGSDETQYF. The CDR3 coding sequence is TGTGTCAGCAGTGACGTAGGAAGTGATGAGACCCAGTACTTC.